This T cell receptor beta chain was retrieved from a study of T cell responses to AZD1222 COVID-19 vaccine. As for the study in general: Second-dose timings of about 4 or about 12 weeks were pooled. Overall study findings and caveats: It should be noted that donors were predominantly white British and more often female, and clonal diversity was possibly underestimated. Repertoires were obtained only post-peak T cell response.

This clone is a singleton in its sample. What it recognizes is unknown. CDR1 SGHDT and CDR2 YYEEEE come from the germline V gene. CDR3 length: 14 residues. V shed 1 base and J shed 5 bases, with 12 bases lying between them. Libraries were prepared by immunoSEQ multiplex PCR; TCRdb keeps only in-frame clonotypes and omits some of them. This sample carries some 120,000 clones, around nine tenths of them seen once, and the ten largest clones take 9% to 15%. The sequencing used peripheral blood, collected on day 0 of AZD1222 vaccination. The rearrangement uses TRBV5-6 and TRBJ2-5; D might be TRBD1 (5 bases). The clonotype comes from an adult in good health. The CDR3 sequence is CASSLRQPRETQYF. In DNA, the CDR3 is TGTGCCAGCAGCTTGCGACAGCCCCGGGAGACCCAGTACTTC. Using reference TRBV5-6 and TRBJ2-5 for the parts outside the CDR3, the full variable domain is DAGVTQSPTHLIKTRGQQVTLRCSPKSGHDTVSWYQQALGQGPQFIFQYYEEEERQRGNFPDRFSGHQFPNYSSELNVNALLLGDSALYLCASSLRQPRETQYFGPGTRLLVL.